Listed here are 24 T cell receptor beta chains from one sample, sequenced in a study of CD8+ T cells in alopecia areata. Stated treatment: oral pan-JAK inhibitor, 5-10 mg twice daily. Once RNA had been extracted, it was reverse transcribed into cDNA to act as the sequencing template. Libraries were prepared by immunoSEQ multiplex PCR; TCRdb keeps only in-frame clonotypes and omits some of them. The data show over 150,000 clones, approximately 60% seen once. Source: CD4+ T cells sorted from blood, taken at week 4, from a patient treated with tofacitinib. The receptors come from a human donor with alopecia areata.

This clone was found a few times. The chain couples TRBV6-5 to TRBJ1-1; maybe TRBD1 (6 bases). CDR3 length: 13 amino acids. With 6 bases removed from V and 4 bases from J, the gap between germline ends came to 12 bases. Germline CDR1 MNHEY, CDR2 SVGAGI. CDR3 in amino acids: CASRITGITEAFF. In DNA, the CDR3 is TGTGCCAGCAGGATAACAGGGATCACTGAAGCTTTCTTT.

J is TRBJ1-3 and V is TRBV29-1; D unresolved. The V end was cut by 3 bases, the J end by 2 bases, with 8 bases between. Germline loops: CDR1 SQVTM, CDR2 ANQGSEA. The CDR3 is made up of 13 amino acids. CDR3 sequence reads: CSVEEGTGNTIYF. DNA for the CDR3: TGCAGCGTTGAGGAAGGAACTGGAAACACCATATATTTT. Full variable domain (remainder filled in from reference TRBV29-1 and TRBJ1-3): SAVISQKPSRDICQRGTSLTIQCQVDSQVTMMFWYRQQPGQSLTLIATANQGSEATYESGFVIDKFPISRPNLTFSTLTVSNMSPEDSSIYLCSVEEGTGNTIYFGEGSWLTVV.

This clone was seen only a few times. The chain employs TRBV2 and TRBJ1-4; D remains ambiguous. Deletions cut 2 bases from V and 7 bases from J, with 8 bases between. There are 13 residues in the CDR3. CDR1 and CDR2 from the germline V gene are SNHLY and FYNNEI. The CDR3 reads CASSELEAEKLFF. The CDR3 DNA reads as TGTGCCAGCAGTGAATTAGAGGCTGAAAAACTGTTTTTT.

The gene calls are TRBV7-2 and TRBJ1-1; unclear D gene. Trimming took off 6 bases at V and 0 bases at J, with 8 bases between the two ends. The CDR3 length is 13 residues. Germline V gene lookup returns CDR1 SGHTA and CDR2 FQGNSA. The CDR3 is CASRDGVNTEAFF. For the CDR3, the DNA is TGTGCCAGCAGGGACGGAGTGAACACTGAAGCTTTCTTT.

This clone was seen more than once but under ten times. The CDR3, as DNA: TGCAGCGTCGAACCTAGCGGGAGTCCATACGAGCAGTACTTC. This translates into CSVEPSGSPYEQYF. The rearrangement uses TRBV29-1 and TRBJ2-7; 10 positions agree with TRBD2. Germline CDR1 SQVTM, CDR2 ANQGSEA. The CDR3 contains 14 residues. V lost 6 bases, J lost 4 bases, and 9 bases stayed unmatched.

This rearrangement joins TRBV7-9 to TRBJ1-2, with D tentatively TRBD1 (5 bases). The CDR3 loop spans 16 amino acids. Germline V CDR1 and CDR2: SEHNR, FQNEAQ (reference sequence). The V gene lost 5 bases and the J gene lost 4 bases, with 20 bases spanning the gap. The CDR3: CASSLRVGLEGYGYTF. The CDR3 nucleotides are TGTGCCAGCAGCCTCCGGGTGGGACTTGAGGGCTATGGCTACACCTTC.

The rearrangement links TRBV29-1 to TRBJ1-1, with D unclear. Germline V CDR1 and CDR2: SQVTM, ANQGSEA. The CDR3 is 13 residues long. V was trimmed by 4 bases and J by 0 bases, leaving 9 bases between them. The DNA of the CDR3 is TGCAGCGTTGTGTGGTCAATGAACACTGAAGCTTTCTTT. This sequence encodes CSVVWSMNTEAFF.

The chain recombines TRBV18 with TRBJ2-3, with 9 positions matching TRBD2. The V and J ends lost 1 base and 1 base, in that order; junction bases with no gene match: 3. The germline CDR1 and CDR2 sequences are KGHSH and LQKENI. The CDR3 is 16 residues long. The CDR3 loop is CASSPRLAEGTDTQYF. In nucleotides, the CDR3 is TGTGCCAGCTCACCACGACTAGCGGAAGGCACAGATACGCAGTATTTT.

A few counts support this clone. The gene calls are TRBV30 and TRBJ1-2; no reliable D call. In germline, CDR1 is GTSNPN, CDR2 SVGIG (reference sequence). Trimming stripped 1 base from V and 4 bases from J, with 7 bases between. The CDR3 runs 12 residues. This CDR3 reads CAWSGRSYGYTF. DNA for the CDR3: TGTGCCTGGAGTGGGCGAAGCTATGGCTACACCTTC.

The gene calls are TRBV5-1 and TRBJ2-7; no clear D gene. The CDR3 totals 14 residues. V lost 0 bases, J lost 3 bases, and 10 bases lay in between. CDR1 and CDR2 (germline): SGHRS, YFSETQ. For the CDR3, the DNA is TGCGCCAGCAGCTTGGCCGCGGCCCTCTACGAGCAGTACTTC. Residues: CASSLAAALYEQYF.

This clone was observed a handful of times. The chain links TRBV25-1 to TRBJ2-1; D is unresolved. V was shortened by 1 base and J by 12 bases, with 7 bases between the two germline ends. The CDR3 extends over 11 amino acids. The germline CDR1 and CDR2 sequences are MGHDK and SYGVNS. The CDR3 spells CASSELVRQFF. CDR3 nucleotide sequence: TGTGCCAGCAGTGAATTAGTCAGGCAGTTCTTC.

This chain links TRBV29-1 with TRBJ1-2; D not certain. Germline CDR1 and CDR2: SQVTM and ANQGSEA. The germline V and J ends were trimmed by 3 bases and 7 bases, with 9 bases remaining between them. The CDR3 is made up of 11 amino acids. This chain's CDR3 is CSVEVFTGYTF. DNA of the CDR3: TGCAGCGTTGAGGTTTTTACTGGCTACACCTTC.

The rearrangement links TRBV29-1 to TRBJ1-1, with D unresolved. Germline CDR1 SQVTM, CDR2 ANQGSEA. The V and J ends lost 6 bases and 7 bases respectively, with 9 bases between them. CDR3 length: 10 residues. The CDR3 loop reads CSVSGYEAFF. As DNA, the CDR3 is TGCAGCGTGTCCGGGTATGAAGCTTTCTTT.

This clone was picked up one time. The gene calls are TRBV4-2 and TRBJ2-7; the D gene is possibly TRBD1 (6 bases). Trimming took 4 bases from V and 2 from J, leaving 12 bases between them. Germline V gene data show CDR1 as LGHNA and CDR2 as YNFKEQ. The length of the CDR3 is 14 residues. In DNA form, the CDR3 reads TGTGCCAGCAGCCGGGACATTAGAACCTACGAGCAGTACTTC. Translating it yields CASSRDIRTYEQYF.

This clone was seen more than once but under ten times. V and J are TRBV10-3 and TRBJ2-5, with D perhaps assigned TRBD1 or TRBD2 (5 bases each). CDR1 and CDR2 (germline): ENHRY, SYGVKD. CDR3 length: 11 residues. V dropped 6 bases and J dropped 9 bases, with 11 bases sitting between them. The CDR3: CAIRSRDAQYF. CDR3 DNA: TGTGCCATCAGAAGCCGGGACGCCCAGTACTTC.

The rearrangement uses TRBV29-1 and TRBJ2-1; D is perhaps TRBD2 (6 bases). The CDR3 sequence is 13 residues long. In germline, CDR1 is SQVTM, CDR2 ANQGSEA. CDR3: CTTYSGTYNEQFF. CDR3 coding DNA: TGCACCACCTATAGCGGAACCTACAATGAGCAGTTCTTC.

The chain has TRBV29-1 and TRBJ1-1; TRBD1 might be the D (5 bases). CDR3 length: 13 amino acids. The germline V and J ends were trimmed by 4 bases and 6 bases, with 15 bases remaining between them. Germline V gene data show CDR1 as SQVTM and CDR2 as ANQGSEA. In nucleotides, the CDR3 is TGCAGCGTTGCAGTTTCGGGGCCCGCTGAAGCTTTCTTT. This translates into CSVAVSGPAEAFF. Based on the CDR3 plus reference TRBV29-1 and TRBJ1-1, the full variable domain is SAVISQKPSRDICQRGTSLTIQCQVDSQVTMMFWYRQQPGQSLTLIATANQGSEATYESGFVIDKFPISRPNLTFSTLTVSNMSPEDSSIYLCSVAVSGPAEAFFGQGTRLTVV.

There are a few counts of this clone. This sample includes further DNA sequences coding for the same CDR3. The V and J genes are TRBV30 and TRBJ2-7; D call uncertain. The germline gives CDR1 GTSNPN, CDR2 SVGIG (reference sequence). The V and J ends lost 1 base and 1 base respectively, with 2 bases between them. The CDR3 runs to 11 residues. For the CDR3, the DNA is TGTGCCTGGAGTGGATCCTACGAGCAGTACTTC. It specifies CAWSGSYEQYF.

The gene calls are TRBV7-9 and TRBJ2-7; 9 positions match TRBD1. This CDR3 is built from 14 residues. Germline V lookup: CDR1 SEHNR, CDR2 FQNEAQ (reference sequence). Trimming at V came to 5 bases and at J to 5 bases, leaving 7 bases not matched to a gene. As DNA, the CDR3 is TGTGCCAGCAGCACCGGGACAGGGAAAAACGAGCAGTACTTC. Translated: CASSTGTGKNEQYF.

V is TRBV19 and J is TRBJ2-7, with D perhaps assigned TRBD1 or TRBD2 (5 bases each). The CDR3 consists of 16 residues. V was trimmed by 4 bases and J by 4 bases, leaving 20 bases between them. Germline assignment: CDR1 LNHDA and CDR2 SQIVND (reference sequence). This chain's CDR3 is CASSSLRDGRPYEQYF. The CDR3 DNA sequence: TGTGCCAGTAGTAGTTTAAGGGACGGCAGACCGTACGAGCAGTACTTC.

This clone was counted only a few times. The chain carries TRBV29-1 and TRBJ2-3; D is unclear. The CDR3 length is 11 residues. CDR1 is SQVTM, CDR2 ANQGSEA, per germline. Trimming stripped 8 bases from V and 6 bases from J, with 12 bases between. The CDR3 loop reads CSPVPQDTQYF. The CDR3 nucleotides are TGCAGCCCCGTGCCCCAGGATACGCAGTATTTT.

Here the CDR3 reads CASSLAGVYEQYF. CDR3 DNA sequence: TGTGCCAGCAGCTTAGCGGGAGTCTACGAGCAGTACTTC. The rearrangement links TRBV11-2 to TRBJ2-7, with D perhaps TRBD2 (6 bases). V dropped 1 base and J dropped 3 bases, with 7 bases sitting between them. CDR1 and CDR2 from the germline V gene are SGHAT and FQNNGV. The CDR3 covers 13 residues.

In this sample, this clone turned up once. V and J are TRBV2 and TRBJ2-7; TRBD2 matches at 14 bases. V lost 6 bases and J lost 4; bases outside the gene matches: 5. The CDR3 runs to 15 residues. Germline assignment: CDR1 SNHLY and CDR2 FYNNEI. The CDR3 sequence: CASRGLAGDLYEQYF. The CDR3 region has the DNA TGTGCCAGCAGGGGACTAGCGGGAGATTTATACGAGCAGTACTTC.

This rearrangement joins TRBV6-6 to TRBJ1-5, with 7 positions matching TRBD1. The CDR3 is made up of 16 amino acids. In germline, CDR1 is MNHNY, CDR2 SVGAGI (reference sequence). V shed 5 bases and J 0 bases; nucleotides not matched to a gene: 7. The chain's CDR3 is CASSRGQIRSNQPQHF. Written as DNA, the CDR3 is TGTGCCAGCAGTCGGGGACAGATTCGTAGCAATCAGCCCCAGCATTTT.